This T cell receptor beta chain comes out of a study of sequential checkpoint blockade in melanoma. Looking at the study overall: Matched biopsies came pretreatment and at week 13 for about 24 patients.

Treatment given: randomized to nivolumab then ipilimumab (arm A) or the reverse (arm B). In regard to this clone: The antigen is not known.

Sequenced by immunoSEQ multiplex PCR; TCRdb stores in-frame clones only, minus some. Altogether thousands of clones are present, about 20% being singletons, with the ten largest covering around 24%. General study points: Rising tumor T-cell fraction and clonality meant about 30 times likelier benefit.

J lost 7 bases, V lost 0 bases, and 4 bases had no gene match. Germline-derived CDR1 and CDR2 are SGHRS and YFSETQ. This CDR3 is 17 amino acids long. J is TRBJ2-2 and V is TRBV5-1; TRBD2 matches 15 bases. Sequencing was performed on tumor tissue (inferred from file names), taken from a patient given nivolumab and ipilimumab in sequence. This TCR derives from a human donor with melanoma. The CDR3: CASSLAGLAGGIGELFF. CDR3 DNA sequence: TGCGCCAGCAGCTTGGCGGGACTAGCGGGGGGAATCGGGGAGCTGTTTTTT.